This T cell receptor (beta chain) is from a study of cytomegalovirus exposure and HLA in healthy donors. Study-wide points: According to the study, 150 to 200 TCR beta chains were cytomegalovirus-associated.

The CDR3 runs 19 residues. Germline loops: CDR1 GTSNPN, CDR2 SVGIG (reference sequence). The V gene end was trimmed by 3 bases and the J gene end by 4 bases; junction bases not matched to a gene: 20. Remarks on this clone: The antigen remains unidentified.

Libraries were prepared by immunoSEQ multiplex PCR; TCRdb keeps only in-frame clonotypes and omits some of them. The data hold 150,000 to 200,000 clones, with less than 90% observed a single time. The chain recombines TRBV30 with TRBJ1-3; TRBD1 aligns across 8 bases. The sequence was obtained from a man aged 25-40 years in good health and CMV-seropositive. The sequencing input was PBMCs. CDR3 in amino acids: CAWRDPGQGIIHWGNTIYF. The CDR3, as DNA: TGTGCCTGGAGGGATCCCGGACAGGGAATCATCCATTGGGGAAACACCATATATTTT.